This note documents a single TCR beta chain sequence. Its antigen is not identified. Together with a sample-barcoded 5' primer, a J-beta primer mix was included in a second PCR lasting about 7 to 12 cycles. Via MiXCR, TCRdb re-called the 5' RACE reads, giving one row per CDR3 protein. The sample shows some 1,800,000 distinct CDR3 sequences, approximately 40% of them seen only once. This entry is derived from a study of blood T cells in healthy people across ages. This CDR3 region has 15 residues. Germline loops: CDR1 SGHTA, CDR2 FQGNSA. V shed 5 bases, J shed 5 bases, and the junction held 11 bases outside the gene matches. Study observations and caveats: Measured against age, TCR beta diversity per million T cells decreased in a roughly linear manner.

This sequence was found in a human donor in good health. The chain couples TRBV7-2 to TRBJ1-2; 7 positions match TRBD1. Sequenced: blood. CDR3 amino acids: CASSPDWTGAYGYTF. In DNA form, the CDR3 reads TGTGCCAGCAGCCCGGATTGGACAGGAGCATATGGCTACACCTTC.